This TCR beta chain was documented in a study of PD-1 blockade in mismatch repair-deficient tumors. Overall study findings and caveats: Rapid post-treatment expansion, then contraction, generally preceding radiologic response, marked tumor-resident clones.

About this clone: Antigen unknown.

Method: immunoSEQ multiplex PCR; TCRdb's copy keeps in-frame clones and lacks some. The sample consists of some 130,000 clones, around nine tenths of them appearing once. PCR or immunohistochemistry showed mismatch repair deficiency in every enrolled patient. Trimming took off 5 bases at V and 10 bases at J, with 32 bases between the two ends. In germline, CDR1 is SGHAT, CDR2 FQNNGV. This CDR3 is built from 18 residues. This sequence originates from an adult with mismatch repair-deficient cancer. V and J are TRBV11-2 and TRBJ1-1; D may be TRBD1 (6 bases). Sequencing was performed on peripheral blood, taken approximately 72 weeks after starting pembrolizumab. The CDR3 region has the DNA TGTGCCAGCAGCCAAGTTAGAGCTGAACAGGGACCCAGTTTGGCAGCTTTCTTT. This sequence encodes CASSQVRAEQGPSLAAFF.